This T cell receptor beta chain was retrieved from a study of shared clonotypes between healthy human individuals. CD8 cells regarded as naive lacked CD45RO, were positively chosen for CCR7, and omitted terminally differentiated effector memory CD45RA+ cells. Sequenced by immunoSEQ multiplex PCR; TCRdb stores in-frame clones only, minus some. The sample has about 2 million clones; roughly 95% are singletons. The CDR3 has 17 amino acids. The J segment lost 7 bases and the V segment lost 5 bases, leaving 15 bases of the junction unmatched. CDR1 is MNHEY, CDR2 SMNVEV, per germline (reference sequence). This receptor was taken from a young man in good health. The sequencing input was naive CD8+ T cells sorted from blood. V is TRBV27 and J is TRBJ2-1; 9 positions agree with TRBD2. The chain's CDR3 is CASSDGTSPTMRNEQFF. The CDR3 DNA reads TGTGCCAGCAGTGACGGGACTAGCCCGACTATGAGGAATGAGCAGTTCTTC.